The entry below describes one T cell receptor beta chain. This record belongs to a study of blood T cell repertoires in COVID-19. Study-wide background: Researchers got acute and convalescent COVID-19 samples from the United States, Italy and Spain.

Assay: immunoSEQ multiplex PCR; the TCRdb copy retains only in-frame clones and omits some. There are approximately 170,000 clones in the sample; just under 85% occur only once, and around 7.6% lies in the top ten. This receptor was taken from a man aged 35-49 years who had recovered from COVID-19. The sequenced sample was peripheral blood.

Written as DNA, the CDR3 is TGCGCCAGCAGCCATCGGGGACTAGTCAGGGATGAGCAGTTCTTC. Amino acids: CASSHRGLVRDEQFF. The J gene is TRBJ2-1, the V gene TRBV4-3; 8 bases line up with TRBD2. This CDR3 has 15 amino acids. V dropped 3 bases and J dropped 8; count of bases not matched to a gene: 9. The germline V gene has CDR1 LGHNA and CDR2 YSLEER.